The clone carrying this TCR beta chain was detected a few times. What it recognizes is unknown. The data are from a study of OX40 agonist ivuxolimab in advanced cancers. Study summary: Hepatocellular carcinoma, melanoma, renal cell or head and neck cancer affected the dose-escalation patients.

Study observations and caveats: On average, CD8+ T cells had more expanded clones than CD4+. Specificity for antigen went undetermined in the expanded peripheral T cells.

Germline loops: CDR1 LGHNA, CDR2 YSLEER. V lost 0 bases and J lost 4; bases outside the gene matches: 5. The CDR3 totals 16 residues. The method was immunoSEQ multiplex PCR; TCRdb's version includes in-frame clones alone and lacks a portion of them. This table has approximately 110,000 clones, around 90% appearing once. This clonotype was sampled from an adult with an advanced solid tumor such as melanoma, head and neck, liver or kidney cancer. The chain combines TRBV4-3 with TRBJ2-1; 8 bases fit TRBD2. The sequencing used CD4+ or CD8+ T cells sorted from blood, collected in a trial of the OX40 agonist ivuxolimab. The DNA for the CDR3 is TGCGCCAGCAGCCAAGATCCAGCGGGGGTATACAATGAGCAGTTCTTC. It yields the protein CASSQDPAGVYNEQFF.